This TCR beta chain was identified in a study of T cells expressing NK-cell markers. Study details: Underlying the TCR beta repertoires were sorted CD3+CD56+NKG2C+, CD3+CD56+NKG2C- and CD3+CD56-NKG2C+ T cells.

Germline V gives CDR1 MDHEN, CDR2 SYDVKM. This CDR3 region has 16 residues. TCRdb re-analyzed the 5' RACE reads; it lists each CDR3 protein once, without DNA. The table lists approximately 150,000 distinct CDR3 sequences. Sequencing input: blood T cells: a sorted CD56 or NKG2C T cell subset, CD4+ or CD8+ T cells, or bulk PBMC T cells (not recorded which). The sequence came from a man aged 18 to 30 in good health. The gene calls are TRBV28 and TRBJ2-1; TCRdb selects TRBD1, and the lack of DNA leaves this call unchecked. The CDR3 loop reads CASRLTGGAPYNEQFF.